These T cell receptor beta chains were read from a single sample in a study of radiation and T cells in renal cell carcinoma. The assay was immunoSEQ multiplex PCR, and TCRdb's table has in-frame clones only and misses some. The profile covers 150,000 or so clones, with 88% appearing a single time and more than 10% taken by the ten largest. The input for sequencing was blood, taken from a patient whose treatment included radiotherapy and nephrectomy. The source of these receptors is a woman aged 50 to 60 with renal cell carcinoma. Both conserved end residues are part of each CDR3. D genes are given only for firm matches. Clone size is not always given. Where it is, it says once, few, many or a class for expanded clones.

- - TRBJ1-2 TRBV19 TGTGCCAGTAAAAAACAGTTCGTCACCGAGGGCTACACCTTC CASKKQFVTEGYTF
- - TRBJ1-5 TRBV5-1 TGCGCCAGCAGCTTGAATCAGGGAGATCAGCCCCAGCATTTT CASSLNQGDQPQHF
- - TRBJ2-5 TRBV5-1 TGCGCCAGCAGCGGCAGACCGCAAGAGACCCAGTACTTC CASSGRPQETQYF
- TRBD1 TRBJ1-5 TRBV18 TGTGCCAGCTCACCAGGCCAGGGGGCACTTCAGCCCCAGCATTTT CASSPGQGALQPQHF
- TRBD1 TRBJ2-2 TRBV11-3 TGTGCCAGCAGCACCGGGACAGGGGGGTCCGGGGAGCTGTTTTTT CASSTGTGGSGELFF
- TRBD1 TRBJ1-4 TRBV25-1 TGTGCCAGCAGTGATACGACAGGGAAACAGCCCTATGAAAAACTGTTTTTT CASSDTTGKQPYEKLFF
few - TRBJ1-4 TRBV5-1 TGCGCCAGCAGCTCTGGGGGGGCTAATGAAAAACTGTTTTTT CASSSGGANEKLFF
- TRBD2 TRBJ2-1 TRBV7-9 TGTGCCAGCAGACGCTCCGGGGGGTACTCCTACAATGAGCAGTTCTTC CASRRSGGYSYNEQFF
- TRBD2 TRBJ2-7 TRBV7-9 TGTGCCAGCAGCTTAGAGGCGGGACTAGCAGGCTACTTC CASSLEAGLAGYF
- - TRBJ2-7 TRBV5-1 TGCGCCAGCAGCTTGGATAGTACGGGGGCCTACGAGCAGTACTTC CASSLDSTGAYEQYF
- - TRBJ1-4 TRBV7-2 TGTGCCAGCAGCTTTTCCGGGGAACTTGAAAAACTGTTTTTT CASSFSGELEKLFF
- - TRBJ1-4 TRBV7-2 TGTGCCAGCAGCTTAAATTTTAGAGAAAAACTGTTTTTT CASSLNFREKLFF
- - TRBJ1-2 TRBV7-9 TGTGCCAGCAGCCCCCAAGGGAGGTATGGCTACACCTTC CASSPQGRYGYTF
- TRBD1 TRBJ1-1 TRBV6-5 TGTGCCAGCAGACTGGGACAGGGAGTCACTGAAGCTTTCTTT CASRLGQGVTEAFF
- - TRBJ2-1 TRBV2 TGTGCCAGCAGTGAACTCAGGGGGGACAATGAGCAGTTCTTC CASSELRGDNEQFF
- - TRBJ2-7 TRBV2 TGTGCCAGCAGTGACCTAGCCGAGCAGTACTTC CASSDLAEQYF
- - TRBJ1-4 TRBV19 TGTGCCAGTAAGGATGGCCCAACTAATGAAAAACTGTTTTTT CASKDGPTNEKLFF
- - TRBJ2-7 TRBV5-4 TGTGCCAGCAGCTCTCCCCCGCCTACCTACGAGCAGTACTTC CASSSPPPTYEQYF
- TRBD2 TRBJ2-7 TRBV4-3 TGCGCCAGCAGCCAAGATGCCGGGGGGGGTACCTACGAGCAGTACTTC CASSQDAGGGTYEQYF
- TRBD1 TRBJ1-4 TRBV7-2 TGTGCCAGCAGCATGACAGGGGCTGCAACTAATGAAAAACTGTTTTTT CASSMTGAATNEKLFF
- - TRBJ2-5 TRBV7-7 TGTGCTAGCAGCCCGATGGGACTTGACGAGACCCAGTACTTC CASSPMGLDETQYF
- - TRBJ2-2 TRBV7-9 TGTGCCGGGACGGACGGACCCGCGAACACCGGGGAGCTGTTTTTT CAGTDGPANTGELFF
once - TRBJ1-5 TRBV18 TGTGCCAGCTCACCGGACAGCTATAGCAATCAGCCCCAGCATTTT CASSPDSYSNQPQHF
- - TRBJ1-2 TRBV2 TGTGCCAGCAGGTATAGCAGCTGCACCTTC CASRYSSCTF
- - TRBJ1-1 TRBV5-5 TGTGCCAGCAGATCTCTAAACACTGAAGCTTTCTTT CASRSLNTEAFF
- - TRBJ1-4 TRBV19 TGTGCCAGTAGTATTGGGGGGCGTCGAGAAAAACTGTTTTTT CASSIGGRREKLFF
once TRBD1 TRBJ2-1 TRBV9 TGTGCCAGCAGCCCGACAGGGGGTATTAATAATGAGCAGTTCTTC CASSPTGGINNEQFF
- - TRBJ2-5 TRBV7-7 TGTGCTAGCAGCTTAGGAGCAGAGTCACTGGAGACCCAGTACTTC CASSLGAESLETQYF
- - TRBJ2-3 TRBV2 TGTGCCAGCAGGGCCGACAGCAACACAGATACGCAGTATTTT CASRADSNTDTQYF
- - TRBJ1-1 TRBV9 TGTGCCAGCAGCGCGACCATGGCCCCAAGGGCTTTCTTT CASSATMAPRAFF
- - TRBJ1-2 TRBV6-5 TGTGCCAGCAGTCGGGTCCTTGGGTATGGCTACACCTTC CASSRVLGYGYTF
- TRBD1 TRBJ1-2 TRBV10-1 TGCGCCAGCAGCCGCGACAGGGAACTCGGCTACACCTTC CASSRDRELGYTF
once - TRBJ2-1 TRBV6-5 TGTGCCAGCAGTTTCACGGACAGTGACGATGAGCAGTTCTTC CASSFTDSDDEQFF
- - TRBJ1-1 TRBV19 TGTGCCAGTAGTAAGGGTTCGAACACTGAAGCTTTCTTT CASSKGSNTEAFF
- - TRBJ2-1 TRBV5-1 TGCGCCAGCAGCTTGGCCCCTCTCGGGACCAATGAGCAGTTCTTC CASSLAPLGTNEQFF
- TRBD2 TRBJ2-1 TRBV5-6 TGTGCCAGCAGCTTGGGGGGACTAGCGAGAAATGAGCAGTTCTTC CASSLGGLARNEQFF
- TRBD2 TRBJ2-5 TRBV7-3 TGTGCCAGCAGCTTAGCGGGGGGGCCGGAAGAGACCCAGTACTTC CASSLAGGPEETQYF
- - TRBJ2-2 TRBV19 TGTGCCAGTAGTATTAAGGTCTCGCTAGACACCGGGGAGCTGTTTTTT CASSIKVSLDTGELFF
- - TRBJ2-4 TRBV7-9 TGTGCCAGCAGCTTAGTAACAGGGCAAAACATTCAGTACTTC CASSLVTGQNIQYF
few - TRBJ1-6 TRBV7-9 TGTGCCAGCAGCTTGACAGCCTATAATTCACCCCTCCACTTT CASSLTAYNSPLHF